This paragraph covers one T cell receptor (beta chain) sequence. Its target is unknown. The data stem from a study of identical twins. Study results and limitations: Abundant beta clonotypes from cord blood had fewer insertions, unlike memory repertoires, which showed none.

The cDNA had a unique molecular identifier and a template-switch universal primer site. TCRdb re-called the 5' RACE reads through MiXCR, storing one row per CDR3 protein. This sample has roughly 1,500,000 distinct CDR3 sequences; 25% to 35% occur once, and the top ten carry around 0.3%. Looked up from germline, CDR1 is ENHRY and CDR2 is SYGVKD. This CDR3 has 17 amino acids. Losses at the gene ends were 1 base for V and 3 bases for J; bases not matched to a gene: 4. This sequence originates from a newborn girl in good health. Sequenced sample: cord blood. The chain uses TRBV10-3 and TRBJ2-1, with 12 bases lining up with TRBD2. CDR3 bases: TGTGCCATCAGTGAGTACCTAGCGGGAGGGAACTACAATGAGCAGTTCTTC. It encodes CAISEYLAGGNYNEQFF.